This TCR beta chain was sequenced in a study of T cells in Graves' hyperthyroidism and ophthalmopathy (dated by TCRdb to the late 2010s). About the investigation overall: Peripheral blood was collected at initial diagnosis, before any treatment. To identify distinguishing TCR V-J signatures, a discovery cohort of some 100 patients was used, comprising some 45 with Graves' ophthalmopathy and around 57 with stable Graves' hyperthyroidism. Whether ophthalmopathy could be predicted prospectively was tested in an independent validation cohort made up of approximately 19 hyperthyroidism patients plus 17 patients who later progressed to ophthalmopathy. For training and testing, the 100 or so patients in the discovery cohort were randomly divided in a 7:3 ratio. In over five Graves' hyperthyroidism patients, the study also compared T-cell repertoires from thyroid tissue with T-cell repertoires from blood. Once sampling was done, hyperthyroidism patients were given methimazole at a starting dose of 30 mg daily, whereas ophthalmopathy patients were given high-dose intravenous methylprednisolone. The paper reports TCR Vbeta CDR3 sequencing of some 140 peripheral blood samples: approximately 41 ophthalmopathy, 70 to 85 hyperthyroidism and approximately 17 progressor patients. Points the paper makes about the study in general: A 13 V-J signature model separated ophthalmopathy from stable hyperthyroidism, with over 85% sensitivity and roughly 82% specificity in cross-validation and 80%/75% in testing. Blood samples also contained most of the expanded thyroid clonotypes (frequency above 0.001), which suggests that blood repertoires may reflect thyroid immune responses. In validation, progression to ophthalmopathy was predicted by the model with almost 71% sensitivity and approximately 78% specificity, a median of roughly 6 months before onset. No statistical method was used to fix the sample size in advance, and group allocation was not hidden from the investigators.

V is reduced by 5 bases and J by 5 bases, leaving a spacing of 13 bases between them. From its cysteine to its phenylalanine, the CDR3 spans 13 amino acids. Kept here is only the CDR3 DNA, which spans 39 bases and is read in frame from base 1. CDR1 and CDR2 are read off the germline V gene as MDHEN and SYDVKM. The TCR beta CDR3 regions were amplified from RNA transcripts. A first-round RT-PCR of the TCR CDR3 used the HTBI primer set with the Qiagen OneStep RT-PCR kit. The libraries were constructed in a second round of multiplex PCR and then size-selected and purified. Sequencing of the libraries was done on an Illumina HiSeq2000 using paired-end 100 bp reads. For the original study's pipeline: SOAPnuke was used to process the raw data, removing reads that contained adapters or uncalled bases, had a mean Phred below 15, or lacked an exact match to the constant primer or identifier. COPE v1.2.5 was used to merge the high-quality paired reads, and each unique nucleotide sequence was defined as a clonotype. Clonotypes were aligned to IMGT TRBV, TRBD and TRBJ reference segments using MiTCR v1.1. The analysis was restricted to V-J combinations with a frequency above 0.0001, which together covered over 99% of the repertoires. The TCS score was defined as the ratio of F50 (clonal expansion) to E x V (chaos), calculated using BLOSUM62-based TCRdist between CDR3 peptides within each V-J. Welch's t-statistics and random forest reduced fewer than 550 V-J features to around 14, which were used in a naive Bayes classifier (R e1071). TCRdb trimmed public reads at Q25 via fastp, called clones via MiXCR and kept in-frame beta chains. Entries are consolidated by CDR3 protein sequence, retaining the most common genes and DNA. TCRdb assigned the V and J calls; the authors' analysis was not used. Recorded for this sample are under 650,000 distinct CDR3 sequences; under 20% of them occurred a single time. The ten largest clones add up to 3% to 4% of the sample.

At least ten counts were recorded for this clonotype. This receptor's antigen is unknown. Within one base of it there is no much larger clone, and no base qualities were kept. Stable Graves' hyperthyroidism was defined as no progression to ophthalmopathy during 18 months of follow-up. Hyperthyroidism patients were aged 18 to 65 years and newly diagnosed, with disease duration of less than 2 months. Any patient with an uncontrolled infection, another autoimmune disease, pregnancy or lactation was excluded. Clinical symptoms, serum thyroxine and TRAb, thyroid ultrasound, and orbital computed tomography formed the basis for the diagnoses. Ficoll-Paque density gradient centrifugation was used to isolate PBMCs from about 10 ml of fresh peripheral blood. Total RNA was extracted with Trizol reagent, and quality was checked on an Agilent 2100 Bioanalyzer.

The sequencing input was blood. This TCR was sampled from a woman aged 30 to 39 with Graves' hyperthyroidism. The chain employs TRBV28 and TRBJ2-7; the D gene identity is not certain. CDR3 reads: CASSSQVMDEQYF. The DNA is TGTGCCAGCAGTAGCCAGGTAATGGACGAGCAGTACTTC.